The rows below give T cell receptor beta chains drawn from one sample of a study of cytotoxic CD8 clonotypes in ibrutinib-treated CLL. Sequencing was performed with immunoSEQ multiplex PCR; in TCRdb, only in-frame clones are kept and a portion is missing. The repertoire has some 300,000 clones, about 77% of them found once; the top ten carry about 6.7%. The source material was PBMCs, sampled before ibrutinib treatment. The receptors stem from a human donor with chronic lymphocytic leukemia. The conserved cysteine and the conserved F or W are not part of the CDR3 here. D genes are given only for firm matches.

V gene | D gene | CDR3 protein
TRBV15 | TRBD1 | ATSIRTGDGYT
TRBV30 | TRBD2 | AWDPGGRNEQF
TRBV7-9 | . | ASSFSGYNNEQF
TRBV18 | . | ASSPAGTSSYEQY
TRBV9 | . | ASGYGAGREETQY
TRBV10-3 | TRBD1 | AIGPGQGVGNTIY
TRBV5-6 | . | ASSLVSPNYGYT
TRBV25-1 | . | ASSEGWGLTEAF
TRBV28 | TRBD2 | ASSFTGTSLDEQY
TRBV11-1 | . | ASSLTKRSYNEQF
TRBV20-1 | . | SAERNGYT
TRBV30 | . | AWSVNQETQY
TRBV5-4 | TRBD2 | ASKTSQGTDTQY
TRBV5-1 | . | ASSLRRDFLQETQY